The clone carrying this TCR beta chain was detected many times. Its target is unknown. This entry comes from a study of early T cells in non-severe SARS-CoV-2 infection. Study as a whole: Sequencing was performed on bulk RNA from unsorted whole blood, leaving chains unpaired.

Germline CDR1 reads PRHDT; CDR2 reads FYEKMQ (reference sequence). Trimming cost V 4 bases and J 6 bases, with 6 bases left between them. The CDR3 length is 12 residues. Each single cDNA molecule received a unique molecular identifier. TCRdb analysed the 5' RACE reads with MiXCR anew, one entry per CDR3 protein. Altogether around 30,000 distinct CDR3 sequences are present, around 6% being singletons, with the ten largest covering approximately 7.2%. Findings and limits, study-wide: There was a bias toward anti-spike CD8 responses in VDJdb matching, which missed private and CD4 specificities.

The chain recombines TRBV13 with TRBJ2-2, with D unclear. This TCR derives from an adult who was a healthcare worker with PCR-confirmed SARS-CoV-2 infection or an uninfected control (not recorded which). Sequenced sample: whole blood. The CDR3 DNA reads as TGTGCCAGCAGCTACGGCTCCGGGGAGCTGTTTTTT. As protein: CASSYGSGELFF. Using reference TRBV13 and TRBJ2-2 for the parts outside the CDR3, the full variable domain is AAGVIQSPRHLIKEKRETATLKCYPIPRHDTVYWYQQGPGQDPQFLISFYEKMQSDKGSIPDRFSAQQFSDYHSELNMSSLELGDSALYFCASSYGSGELFFGEGSRLTVL.